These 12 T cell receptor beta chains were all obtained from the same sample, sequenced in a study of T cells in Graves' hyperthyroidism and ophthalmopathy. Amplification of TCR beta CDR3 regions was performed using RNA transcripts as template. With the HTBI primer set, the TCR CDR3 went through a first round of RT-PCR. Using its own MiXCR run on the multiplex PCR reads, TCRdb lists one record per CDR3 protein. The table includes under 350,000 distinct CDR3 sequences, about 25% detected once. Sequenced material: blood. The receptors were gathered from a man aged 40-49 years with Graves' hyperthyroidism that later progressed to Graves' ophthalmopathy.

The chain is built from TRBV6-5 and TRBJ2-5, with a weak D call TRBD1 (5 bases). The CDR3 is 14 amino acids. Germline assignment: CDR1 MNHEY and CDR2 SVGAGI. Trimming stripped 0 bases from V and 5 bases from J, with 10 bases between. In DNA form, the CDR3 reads TGTGCCAGCAGTTACTCGTCCAGGGCGGAGACCCAGTACTTC. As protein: CASSYSSRAETQYF.

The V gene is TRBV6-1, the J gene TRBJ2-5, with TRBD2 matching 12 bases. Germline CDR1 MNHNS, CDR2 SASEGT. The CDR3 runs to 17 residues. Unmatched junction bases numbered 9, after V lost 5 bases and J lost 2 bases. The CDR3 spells CASSTGTSGLSQETQYF. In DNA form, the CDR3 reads TGTGCCAGCAGTACAGGGACTAGCGGGCTCTCACAAGAGACCCAGTACTTC.

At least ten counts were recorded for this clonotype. This chain's CDR3 is CATSDRTGKNYGYTF. In DNA, the CDR3 is TGTGCCACCAGTGATCGGACAGGAAAAAACTATGGCTACACCTTC. The chain has TRBV24-1 and TRBJ1-2; 7 nucleotides match TRBD1. Germline V lookup: CDR1 KGHDR, CDR2 SFDVKD. CDR3 length: 15 residues. V lost 3 bases, J lost 2 bases, and 5 bases stayed unmatched.

The CDR3 loop reads CATSREGTKKETQYF. The CDR3 bases are TGTGCCACCAGCAGAGAAGGGACAAAAAAAGAGACCCAGTACTTC. The genes are TRBV15 and TRBJ2-5, with D possibly TRBD1 on 6 matching bases. V was shortened by 0 bases and J by 3 bases, with 11 bases between the two germline ends. CDR1 and CDR2 (germline): LNHNV, YYDKDF (reference sequence). CDR3 length: 15 residues. Based on the CDR3 plus reference TRBV15 and TRBJ2-5, the full variable domain is DAMVIQNPRYQVTQFGKPVTLSCSQTLNHNVMYWYQQKSSQAPKLLFHYYDKDFNNEADTPDNFQSRRPNTSFCFLDIRSPGLGDTAMYLCATSREGTKKETQYFGPGTRLLVL.

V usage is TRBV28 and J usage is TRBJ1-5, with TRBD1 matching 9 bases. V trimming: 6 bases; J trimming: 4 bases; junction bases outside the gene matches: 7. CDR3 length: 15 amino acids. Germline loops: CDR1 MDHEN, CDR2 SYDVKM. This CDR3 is CASRYRQGDNQPQHF. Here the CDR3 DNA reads TGTGCCAGCAGGTACAGACAGGGGGATAATCAGCCCCAGCATTTT.

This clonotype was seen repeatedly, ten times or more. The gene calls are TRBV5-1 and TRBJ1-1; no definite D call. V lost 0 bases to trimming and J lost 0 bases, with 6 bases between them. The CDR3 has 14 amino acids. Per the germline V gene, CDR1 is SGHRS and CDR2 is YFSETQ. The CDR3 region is CASSLGTMNTEAFF. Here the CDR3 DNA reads TGCGCCAGCAGCTTGGGGACCATGAACACTGAAGCTTTCTTT.

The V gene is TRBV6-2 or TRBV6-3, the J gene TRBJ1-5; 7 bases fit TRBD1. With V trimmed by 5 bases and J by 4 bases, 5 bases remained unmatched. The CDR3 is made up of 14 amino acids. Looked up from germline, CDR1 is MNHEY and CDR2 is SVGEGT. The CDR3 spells CASSTGQENQPQHF. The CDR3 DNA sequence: TGTGCCAGCAGTACTGGACAGGAAAATCAGCCCCAGCATTTT.

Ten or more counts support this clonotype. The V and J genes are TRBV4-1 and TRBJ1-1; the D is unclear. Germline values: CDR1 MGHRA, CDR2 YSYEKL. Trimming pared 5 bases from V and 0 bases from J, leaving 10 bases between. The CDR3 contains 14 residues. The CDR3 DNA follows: TGCGCCAGCAGCTCGCGCCCGATGAACACTGAAGCTTTCTTT. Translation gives CASSSRPMNTEAFF.

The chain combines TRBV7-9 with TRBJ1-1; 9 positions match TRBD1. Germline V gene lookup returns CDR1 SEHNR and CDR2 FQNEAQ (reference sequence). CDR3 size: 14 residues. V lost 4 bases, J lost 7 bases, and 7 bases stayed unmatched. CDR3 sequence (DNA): TGTGCCAGCAGCTCCGGGACAGGGCAGGATGAAGCTTTCTTT. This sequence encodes CASSSGTGQDEAFF. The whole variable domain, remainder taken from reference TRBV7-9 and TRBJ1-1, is DTGVSQNPRHKITKRGQNVTFRCDPISEHNRLYWYRQTLGQGPEFLTYFQNEAQLEKSRLLSDRFSAERPKGSFSTLEIQRTEQGDSAMYLCASSSGTGQDEAFFGQGTRLTVV.

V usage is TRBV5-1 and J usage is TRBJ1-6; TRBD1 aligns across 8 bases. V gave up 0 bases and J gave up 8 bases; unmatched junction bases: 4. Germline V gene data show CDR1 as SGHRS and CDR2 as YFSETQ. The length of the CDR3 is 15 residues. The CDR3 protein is CASSLVGTGDSPLHF. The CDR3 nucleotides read TGCGCCAGCAGCTTGGTAGGGACAGGAGATTCACCCCTCCACTTT.

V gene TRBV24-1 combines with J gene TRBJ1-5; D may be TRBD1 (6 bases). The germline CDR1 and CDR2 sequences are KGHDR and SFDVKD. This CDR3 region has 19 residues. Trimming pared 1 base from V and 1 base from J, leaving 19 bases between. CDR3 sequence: CATSDFEGVVLRSNQPQHF. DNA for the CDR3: TGTGCCACCAGTGATTTTGAGGGGGTGGTACTAAGGAGCAATCAGCCCCAGCATTTT.

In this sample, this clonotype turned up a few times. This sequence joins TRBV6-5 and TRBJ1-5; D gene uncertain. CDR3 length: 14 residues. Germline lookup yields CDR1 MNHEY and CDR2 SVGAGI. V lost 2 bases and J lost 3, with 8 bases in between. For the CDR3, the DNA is TGTGCCAGCAGTTACCAAGGACCCAATCAGCCCCAGCATTTT. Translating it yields CASSYQGPNQPQHF.